This T cell receptor beta chain is from a study of T-cell memory formation after mild COVID-19. Broader study findings: Pre-infection memory held some responding clones, suggesting pre-existing cross-reactive T cells responded. Mainly CM and EM harbored the contracting CD4+ clones; mainly EMRA harbored the CD8+ ones.

The CDR3 extends over 14 amino acids. Germline CDR1 reads SGHKS; CDR2 reads YYEKEE (reference sequence). The V gene end was trimmed by 3 bases and the J gene end by 4 bases; junction bases not matched to a gene: 2. This clonotype turned up a few times. The antigen is unknown. Constant-segment-primed 5'RACE gave TCR alpha and TCR beta cDNA libraries with sample barcodes and UMIs. TCRdb reprocessed the 5' RACE reads via MiXCR and lists one record per CDR3 protein. Of 180,000 or so distinct CDR3 sequences in the sample, more than 9% were seen once. Sequencing was done on a sample of PBMCs or a T cell subset sorted from them (not recorded which). This receptor was obtained from a man aged 18-30 years who had mild COVID-19 (a few samples of this study predate the infection). Cell type and time point are not known. The V and J genes are TRBV5-5 and TRBJ2-5, with TRBD2 identical over 11 bases. The CDR3 here is CASSSGTSGETQYF. CDR3 nucleotide sequence: TGTGCCAGCAGCTCCGGGACTAGCGGAGAGACCCAGTACTTC.